This is a list of T cell receptor beta chains from one sample in a study of CD8+ T cells in alopecia areata. TCRdb's copy holds only in-frame clones and misses some; the assay was immunoSEQ multiplex PCR. The table shows 150,000 to 200,000 clones, with less than 80% occurring only once. The sequenced sample was CD4+ T cells sorted from blood, obtained at week 24, from a patient treated with tofacitinib. The origin of the receptors is a human donor with alopecia areata. CDR3s leave out the opening cysteine and the closing phenylalanine or tryptophan.

V: TRBV29-1; J: TRBJ2-2; CDR3: SVVWTSNTGELF
V: TRBV6-5; J: TRBJ2-5; CDR3: ASSPGQGARETQY
V: TRBV5-6; J: TRBJ2-2; CDR3: ASSRDRASAELF
V: TRBV10-3; J: TRBJ2-3; CDR3: AISGGYTQY
V: TRBV2; J: TRBJ2-7; CDR3: ASSSTEYEQY
V: TRBV4-2; J: TRBJ1-6; CDR3: ASSQDTSSPLH
V: TRBV5-1; J: TRBJ1-6; CDR3: ASSLEVLH
V: TRBV29-1; J: TRBJ2-7; CDR3: SVAGDITDYEQY
V: TRBV19; J: TRBJ1-5; CDR3: ASSRTGNNQPQH
V: TRBV29-1; J: TRBJ2-3; CDR3: SVDGLTGPDTQY
V: TRBV2; J: TRBJ1-5; CDR3: ASSEGGGRLNQPQH
V: TRBV15; J: TRBJ1-4; CDR3: ATSRTWDEKLF
V: TRBV29-1; J: TRBJ1-2; CDR3: SVAGGSSYGYT
V: TRBV12-5; J: TRBJ2-4; CDR3: ASGLGQGNDIQY
V: TRBV14; J: TRBJ1-1; CDR3: ASSHPGGTAF
V: TRBV18; J: TRBJ1-5; CDR3: ASSELRVDNQPQH
V: TRBV14; J: TRBJ1-2; CDR3: ASSQTGYGYT
V: TRBV7-2; J: TRBJ2-2; CDR3: ASSLVPGARTGELF
V: TRBV9; J: TRBJ2-3; CDR3: ASSVGSSGNTDTQY
V: TRBV14; J: TRBJ1-1; CDR3: ASSPLSARTLNTEAF
V: TRBV27; J: TRBJ1-5; CDR3: ASSSGTGNQPQH
V: TRBV27; J: TRBJ1-6; CDR3: ASSLSRQGTSPLH
V: TRBV29-1; J: TRBJ2-5; CDR3: SVVLGTETQY
V: TRBV27; J: TRBJ2-2; CDR3: ASSFTTGELF
V: TRBV15; J: TRBJ1-5; CDR3: ATSRVGARNQPQH
V: TRBV2; J: TRBJ1-1; CDR3: ASSLQGSNTEAF
V: TRBV7-2; J: TRBJ2-5; CDR3: ASSLSSGDGTQY
V: TRBV4-2; J: TRBJ2-5; CDR3: ASSQGGSGETQY
V: TRBV11-2; J: TRBJ2-6; CDR3: ASSPRTGSGANVLT
V: TRBV9; J: TRBJ2-7; CDR3: ASSGSVRLAPPYEQY
V: TRBV2; J: TRBJ2-3; CDR3: ASSERAGRRTDTQY
V: TRBV7-9; J: TRBJ2-2; CDR3: ASRPPRDTGELF
V: TRBV4-2; J: TRBJ2-5; CDR3: ASSQLPSGGQETQY
V: TRBV4-2; J: TRBJ1-5; CDR3: ASSQEGQPQH
V: TRBV6-5; J: TRBJ2-4; CDR3: ASSYGGGAGNIQY
V: TRBV9; J: TRBJ1-4; CDR3: ASNRGHNEKLF
V: TRBV6-1; J: TRBJ2-5; CDR3: ASSEGSNYQETQY
V: TRBV7-2; J: TRBJ1-2; CDR3: ASSFQGQGGGGGYT
V: TRBV6-5; J: TRBJ2-7; CDR3: ASRKDFTYEQY
V: TRBV5-6; J: TRBJ2-3; CDR3: ASSFIAADTQY
V: TRBV19; J: TRBJ1-5; CDR3: ASKRGDGYQPQH
V: TRBV4-1; J: TRBJ2-7; CDR3: ASSQQGQAEGEQY
V: TRBV7-9; J: TRBJ1-5; CDR3: ASSPDRDQPQH
V: TRBV5-1; J: TRBJ2-7; CDR3: ASSLDRVYEQY
V: TRBV19; J: TRBJ2-1; CDR3: ASSIGAAGGYPEF
V: TRBV11-3; J: TRBJ2-7; CDR3: ASSLDLPGFSYEQY
V: TRBV2; J: TRBJ2-6; CDR3: ASRYESRDRSLSSGANVLT
V: TRBV4-1; J: TRBJ2-1; CDR3: ASSQDGGEQF